Below, one T cell receptor beta chain is given with its context. The antigen remains unidentified. This specimen comes from a study of OX40 agonist ivuxolimab in advanced cancers. Study overall: It was ivuxolimab, an agonistic anti-OX40 (CD134) antibody, that patients were treated with.

Trimming removed 5 bases at V and 4 bases at J, with 17 bases between. In germline, CDR1 is SGHVS, CDR2 FQNEAQ. CDR3 length equals 15 residues. Study observations and caveats: CD4+ and CD8+ blood T cells expanded clonally by week 6 at 0.1 to 3.0 mg/kg. Among patients with partial responses at 0.1-3.0 mg/kg, clonal expansion was among the lowest.

Patients with autoimmune history or systemic immunosuppression were excluded. Profiling relied on immunoSEQ multiplex PCR, and the TCRdb table lists in-frame clones only, not all of them. The table records 72,000 or so clones, 80% to 90% of them present only once. Source: CD4+ or CD8+ T cells sorted from blood, taken in a trial of the OX40 agonist ivuxolimab. This sequence originates from an adult with an advanced solid tumor such as melanoma, head and neck, liver or kidney cancer. V usage is TRBV7-8 and J usage is TRBJ2-5; either TRBD1 or TRBD2 may fit D (5 bases each). The CDR3 loop reads CASSQPRGARETQYF. The CDR3 nucleotides are TGTGCCAGCAGCCAACCCCGAGGGGCTCGAGAGACCCAGTACTTC.